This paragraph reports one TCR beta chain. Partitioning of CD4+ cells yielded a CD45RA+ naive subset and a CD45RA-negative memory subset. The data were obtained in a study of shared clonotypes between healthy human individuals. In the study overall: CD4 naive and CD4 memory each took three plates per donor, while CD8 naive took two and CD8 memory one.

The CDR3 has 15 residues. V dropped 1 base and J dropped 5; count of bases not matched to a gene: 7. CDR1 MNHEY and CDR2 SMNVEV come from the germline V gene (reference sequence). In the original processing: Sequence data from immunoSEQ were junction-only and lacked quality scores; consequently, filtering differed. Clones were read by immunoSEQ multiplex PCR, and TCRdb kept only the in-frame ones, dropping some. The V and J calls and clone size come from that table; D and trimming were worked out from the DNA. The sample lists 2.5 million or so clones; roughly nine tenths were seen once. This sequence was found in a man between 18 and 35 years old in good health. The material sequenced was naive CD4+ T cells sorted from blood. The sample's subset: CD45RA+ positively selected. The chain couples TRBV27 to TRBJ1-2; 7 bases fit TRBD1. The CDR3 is CASSLYPDRLYGYTF. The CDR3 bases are TGTGCCAGCAGTTTATACCCGGACAGGCTTTATGGCTACACCTTC.